This T cell receptor (beta chain) was recovered during a study of blood T cell repertoires in COVID-19. Study background: The samples span acute and convalescent COVID-19 from the United States, Italy and Spain. T cells, B-cell-depleted T cells, or PBMCs supplied cDNA or gDNA.

Germline V gene data show CDR1 as SNHLY and CDR2 as FYNNEI. The CDR3 spans 11 residues. With 6 bases removed from V and 6 bases from J, the gap between germline ends came to 8 bases. Per the authors' pipeline: By means of reference gene primer amplification, nucleated cell counts were estimated. Data came from immunoSEQ multiplex PCR; TCRdb stores just in-frame clones and leaves some out. D and trimming come from the DNA, and the V and J calls and clone size come from that table. Found here are a few hundred thousand clones, roughly 89% of them singletons; the top ten hold approximately 6.2%. Sequencing was done on a sample of peripheral blood. J is TRBJ1-2 and V is TRBV2; D gene uncertain. The sequence was collected from a man in his 60s who had recovered from COVID-19. The CDR3 DNA reads as TGTGCCAGCAGGGCCTTTAATGGCTACACCTTC. Encoded protein: CASRAFNGYTF.